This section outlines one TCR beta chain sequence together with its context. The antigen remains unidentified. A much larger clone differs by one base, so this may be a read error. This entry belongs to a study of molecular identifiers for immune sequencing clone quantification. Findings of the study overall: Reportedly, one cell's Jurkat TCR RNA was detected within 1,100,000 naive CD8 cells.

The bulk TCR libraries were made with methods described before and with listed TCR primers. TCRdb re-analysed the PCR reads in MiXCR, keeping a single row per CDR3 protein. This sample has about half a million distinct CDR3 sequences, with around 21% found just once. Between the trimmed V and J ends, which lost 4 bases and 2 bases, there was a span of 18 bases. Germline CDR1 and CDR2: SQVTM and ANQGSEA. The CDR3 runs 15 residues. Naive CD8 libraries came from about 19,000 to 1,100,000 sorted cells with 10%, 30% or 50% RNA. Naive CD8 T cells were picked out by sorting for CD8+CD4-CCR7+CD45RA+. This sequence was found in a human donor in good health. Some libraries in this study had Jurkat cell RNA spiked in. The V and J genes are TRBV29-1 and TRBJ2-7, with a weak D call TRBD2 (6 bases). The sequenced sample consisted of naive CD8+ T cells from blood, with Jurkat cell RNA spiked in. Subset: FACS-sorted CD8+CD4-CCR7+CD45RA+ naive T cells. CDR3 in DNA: TGCAGCGTTGGAGATTGGGGGGAGACGACCTACGAGCAGTACTTC. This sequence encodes CSVGDWGETTYEQYF.